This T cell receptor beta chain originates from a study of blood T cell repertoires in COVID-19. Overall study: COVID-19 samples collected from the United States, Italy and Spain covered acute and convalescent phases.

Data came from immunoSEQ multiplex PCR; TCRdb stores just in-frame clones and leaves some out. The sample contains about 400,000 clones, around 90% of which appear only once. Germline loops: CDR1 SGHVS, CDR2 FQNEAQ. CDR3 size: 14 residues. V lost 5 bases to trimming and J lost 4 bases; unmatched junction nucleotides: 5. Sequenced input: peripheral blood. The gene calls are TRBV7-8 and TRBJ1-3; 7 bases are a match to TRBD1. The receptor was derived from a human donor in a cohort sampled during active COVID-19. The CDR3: CASSPTGNGNTIYF. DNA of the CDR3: TGTGCCAGCAGCCCGACAGGGAACGGAAACACCATATATTTT.